This is a list of T cell receptor beta chains from one sample in a study of blood T cells in healthy people across ages. TCRdb recomputed calls from the 5' RACE reads with MiXCR, one row per CDR3 protein. Of roughly 680,000 distinct CDR3 sequences detected, about 51% appear once; the ten largest clones hold about 14%. Sequencing input: blood. The receptors shown here come from a woman older than 75 in good health. The CDR3 runs from the conserved cysteine through the conserved F or W. A D gene is named only where the DNA matches it firmly. Clone size is shown for a subset of rows, as once, few, many or a class of expanded clone.

few | - | TRBJ2-1 | 14 | TRBV29-1 | TGCAGCGTTGCCACAGGGTGGCCCTACAATGAGCAGTTCTTC | CSVATGWPYNEQFF
- | - | TRBJ2-1 | 14 | TRBV2 | TGTGCCAGCAGTGAAGGACTCTCCTACAATGAGCAGTTCTTC | CASSEGLSYNEQFF
- | - | TRBJ1-6 | 16 | TRBV27 | TGTGCCAGCAGTTTACAGTTTAGCTCCTATAATTCACCCCTCCACTTT | CASSLQFSSYNSPLHF
- | - | TRBJ1-1 | 14 | TRBV12-3/TRBV12-4 | TGTGCCAGCAGTACCCCAGGACCGGTCACTGAAGCTTTCTTT | CASSTPGPVTEAFF
- | - | TRBJ2-7 | 11 | TRBV12-3/TRBV12-4 | TGTGCCAGCAGTACCACCTACGAGCAGTACTTC | CASSTTYEQYF
many | - | TRBJ2-7 | 14 | TRBV6-6 | TGTGCCAGCAGTTACTCCGGCAGCTCCTACGAGCAGTACTTC | CASSYSGSSYEQYF
- | - | TRBJ1-1 | 16 | TRBV4-1 | TGCGCCAGCAGCCAAGATCCGGGCAGGGTGAACACTGAAGCTTTCTTT | CASSQDPGRVNTEAFF
once | TRBD2 | TRBJ2-1 | 15 | TRBV6-6 | TGTACCAGCAGTTACCAGAGCGGGGCCAACAATGAGCAGTTCTTC | CTSSYQSGANNEQFF
- | - | TRBJ2-1 | 17 | TRBV4-3 | TGCGCCAGCAGCCAAGACAGGGTCGGTGGTTCCTACAATGAGCAGTTCTTC | CASSQDRVGGSYNEQFF
many | TRBD2 | TRBJ2-2 | 15 | TRBV15 | TGTGCCACCAGCAGAAGCGGGACGGACACCGGGGAGCTGTTTTTT | CATSRSGTDTGELFF
- | TRBD2 | TRBJ2-7 | 12 | TRBV13 | TGCGCCAGCCAGCGGGAGTCTTACGAGCAGTACTTC | CASQRESYEQYF
few | - | TRBJ1-2 | 15 | TRBV7-7 | TGTGCTAGCAGCTTAGGGGGACATCTTAACTATGGCTACACCTTC | CASSLGGHLNYGYTF
- | - | TRBJ1-2 | 14 | TRBV24-1 | TGTGCCACCAGTGAAACCTACAGGCGAAGTGGCTACACCTTC | CATSETYRRSGYTF
- | - | TRBJ1-2 | 12 | TRBV29-1 | TGCAGCGTTCAAGACAAGATCTATGGCTACACCTTC | CSVQDKIYGYTF
many | - | TRBJ2-7 | 13 | TRBV6-6 | TGTGCCAGCAGTTACGCCGACAGCTACGAGCAGTACTTC | CASSYADSYEQYF
- | TRBD1 | TRBJ2-5 | 16 | TRBV5-1 | TGCGCCAGCAGCATCCCCGGGACAGGGGGACAAGAGACCCAGTACTTC | CASSIPGTGGQETQYF
few | - | TRBJ2-2 | 15 | TRBV25-1 | TGTGCCAGCAGTGACCTCGGGCCCCTGGCCGGGGAGCTGTTTTTT | CASSDLGPLAGELFF
- | - | TRBJ2-7 | 15 | TRBV29-1 | TGCAGCGTTGAAATCATCGCCGGGAAGAACTACGAGCAGTACTTC | CSVEIIAGKNYEQYF
few | - | TRBJ2-3 | 15 | TRBV12-3/TRBV12-4 | TGTGCCAGCAGTTTCCACAGCACCCGGAAAGATACGCAGTATTTT | CASSFHSTRKDTQYF
many | TRBD1 | TRBJ2-5 | 17 | TRBV29-1 | TGCAGCGTTGAAGATGCAACCGGGACAGGGGGCCGAGAGACCCAGTACTTC | CSVEDATGTGGRETQYF
many | TRBD1 | TRBJ1-1 | 12 | TRBV29-1 | TGCAGCGTCCACAGGGGGCTTGCTGAAGCTTTCTTT | CSVHRGLAEAFF
many | - | TRBJ2-1 | 14 | TRBV24-1 | TGTGCCACCAGTGGCGGGGCCCACTACAATGAGCAGTTCTTC | CATSGGAHYNEQFF
- | - | TRBJ2-5 | 14 | TRBV5-1 | TGCGCCAGCAGCCCGTTACAGCTTCAAGAGACCCAGTACTTC | CASSPLQLQETQYF
- | TRBD2 | TRBJ2-6 | 19 | TRBV10-3 | TGTGCCATCAGTGAGTCGAGCGGGGGGGTTATCTCTGGGGCCAACGTCCTGACTTTC | CAISESSGGVISGANVLTF
- | - | TRBJ1-4 | 15 | TRBV4-1 | TGCGCCAGGAGCCAAGTTGGGGGAATAGGAGAAAAACTGTTTTTT | CARSQVGGIGEKLFF
once | - | TRBJ2-1 | 15 | TRBV6-5 | TGTGCCAGCACCCCAGGGGGGACTCCCTACAATGAGCAGTTCTTC | CASTPGGTPYNEQFF
- | TRBD2 | TRBJ2-5 | 13 | TRBV10-3 | TGTGCCATCGGTACTAGCGGGAGAGAAGAGCAGTACTTC | CAIGTSGREEQYF
many | - | TRBJ2-5 | 14 | TRBV20-1 | TGCAGTGCTAGTCGAGCGGGCAGACAAGAGACCCAGTACTTC | CSASRAGRQETQYF
many | TRBD2 | TRBJ2-3 | 15 | TRBV20-1 | TGCAGTGCTACCAGTACTAGCGGGAGGGCGGATACGCAGTATTTT | CSATSTSGRADTQYF
- | TRBD1 | TRBJ2-1 | 17 | TRBV10-3 | TGTGCCATTATGGGGACAGGGGGCTCCTTAGGCTACAATGAGCAGTTCTTC | CAIMGTGGSLGYNEQFF
- | - | TRBJ2-5 | 15 | TRBV6-5 | TGTGCCAGCAGTTACTCTACAGGGAGGAAGGAGACCCAGTACTTC | CASSYSTGRKETQYF
hyperexpanded | - | TRBJ2-1 | 13 | TRBV7-2 | TGTGCCAGCAGCTTACCCCCTAGGGATGAGCAGTTCTTC | CASSLPPRDEQFF
- | - | TRBJ2-4 | 11 | TRBV29-1 | TGCAGCGTTTTCGTCTCTGAGGCTCAGTACTTC | CSVFVSEAQYF
many | - | TRBJ2-4 | 15 | TRBV28 | TGTGCCAGCAGTTTAGCCGGGACATCTAAAAACATTCAGTACTTC | CASSLAGTSKNIQYF
many | - | TRBJ2-1 | 13 | TRBV6-1 | TGTGCCAGCAGCCAGGGAAGGTACAATGAGCAGTTCTTC | CASSQGRYNEQFF
- | TRBD2 | TRBJ2-5 | 16 | TRBV20-1 | TGCAGTGCTAAATATACTAGCGGGGCCGACCAAGAGACCCAGTACTTC | CSAKYTSGADQETQYF
- | TRBD1 | TRBJ1-2 | 14 | TRBV9 | TGTGCCAGCAGCGCAAGGGACAGACCCGGGGGCTACACCTTC | CASSARDRPGGYTF
few | TRBD1 | TRBJ1-5 | 14 | TRBV28 | TGTGCCAGCAGCATGGACAGGATTTATCAGCCCCAGCATTTT | CASSMDRIYQPQHF
- | TRBD1 | TRBJ2-3 | 15 | TRBV20-1 | TGCAGTGCTCTGGACAGGGGGCGTAGCACAGATACGCAGTATTTT | CSALDRGRSTDTQYF
- | - | TRBJ2-7 | 19 | TRBV7-6 | TGTGCCAGCAGCTTCGGGGTTGCCGAAGGAGGAGTTCGAAGCTACGAGCAGTACTTC | CASSFGVAEGGVRSYEQYF
- | TRBD1 | TRBJ1-2 | 17 | TRBV14 | TGTGCCAGCAGCCAACTGGGGGGACAGGCGCCGAACTATGGCTACACCTTC | CASSQLGGQAPNYGYTF
- | TRBD1 | TRBJ2-6 | 16 | TRBV27 | TGTGCCAGCAGTCCCACAGGGGGCAAGGGGGCCAACGTCCTGACTTTC | CASSPTGGKGANVLTF
- | - | TRBJ1-3 | 12 | TRBV25-1 | TGTGCCAGCAGTGTAGGTCGAAACACCATATATTTT | CASSVGRNTIYF
- | TRBD2 | TRBJ2-1 | 17 | TRBV4-1 | TGCGCCAGCAGCCAAGATATTGGTAGCGGGGGCTACAATGAGCAGTTCTTC | CASSQDIGSGGYNEQFF
- | - | TRBJ1-5 | 16 | TRBV7-8 | TGTGCCAGCAGCCCCGAGGGATTTCTTAGCAATCAGCCCCAGCATTTT | CASSPEGFLSNQPQHF
- | - | TRBJ1-2 | 11 | TRBV25-1 | TGTGCCAGCTGGGAGTCCTATGGCTACACCTTC | CASWESYGYTF
- | - | TRBJ2-1 | 15 | TRBV6-5 | TGTGCCAGCAGTTACTCTCCGGAAGGGGGCAATGAGCAGTTCTTC | CASSYSPEGGNEQFF
- | - | TRBJ1-6 | 13 | TRBV30 | TGTGCCTGGAGTCTGAAGGCTAATTCACCCCTCCACTTT | CAWSLKANSPLHF
many | TRBD2 | TRBJ2-3 | 14 | TRBV5-1 | TGCGCCAGCACTAGCGGGGGGGCAACAGATACGCAGTATTTT | CASTSGGATDTQYF
many | - | TRBJ2-7 | 13 | TRBV10-2 | TGCGCCAGCAGTGCCTCCAGATTCGGCGAGCAGTACTTC | CASSASRFGEQYF
- | - | TRBJ2-7 | 15 | TRBV4-2 | TGTGCCAGCAGCCGACGCCACTCACAGATCAGCGAGCAGTACTTC | CASSRRHSQISEQYF
- | - | TRBJ1-2 | 15 | TRBV5-1 | TGCGCCAGCAGCTGGAATCCAGGTTCTAACTATGGCTACACCTTC | CASSWNPGSNYGYTF
- | - | TRBJ1-2 | 12 | TRBV3-1 | TGTGCCAGCAGCCAACCCAGCTATGGCTACACCTTC | CASSQPSYGYTF
- | TRBD1 | TRBJ1-1 | 15 | TRBV7-2 | TGTGCCAGCAGCCCAAATCGACAGGGCGGCACTGAAGCTTTCTTT | CASSPNRQGGTEAFF